These T cell receptor beta chains were read from a single sample in a study of cytomegalovirus exposure and HLA in healthy donors. Profiling relied on immunoSEQ multiplex PCR, and the TCRdb table lists in-frame clones only, not all of them. The sample includes roughly 100,000 clones, about 94% seen only once; the top ten take roughly 0.82%. Sequences were obtained from PBMCs. The origin of the receptors is a woman aged 18-35 years in good health and CMV-seronegative. Both conserved end residues are part of each CDR3. A D gene is named only where the DNA matches it firmly. The size entry is marked missing in some rows and otherwise reads once, few, many or a size class.

>.|TRBJ1-6|once|TRBV7-3|13
TGTGCCAGCAGCTTAAAACAGGATTCACCCCTCCACTTT
CASSLKQDSPLHF
>.|TRBJ1-5|.|TRBV28|16
TGTGCCAGCATTCCCTCGGCAGGGGAAAGCAATCAGCCCCAGCATTTT
CASIPSAGESNQPQHF
>TRBD1|TRBJ2-7|.|TRBV11-2|16
TGTGCCAGCAGCTCCGCCGCCGGGACAGGTTACTACGAGCAGTACTTC
CASSSAAGTGYYEQYF
>TRBD1|TRBJ2-5|.|TRBV18|15
TGTGCCAGCTCACCACCGGGACAGGGACAAGAGACCCAGTACTTC
CASSPPGQGQETQYF
>.|TRBJ1-1|.|TRBV5-4|14
TGTGCCAGCAGCTCCCCTACAGGTATATCGGGAGCTTTCTTT
CASSSPTGISGAFF
>TRBD1|TRBJ1-5|.|TRBV28|13
TGTGCCAGCAGCGTACAGGGGAATCAGCCCCAGCATTTT
CASSVQGNQPQHF
>TRBD2|TRBJ2-7|.|TRBV27|13
TGTGCCAGCAGCACACTAGCGGGCAACGAGCAGTACTTC
CASSTLAGNEQYF
>.|TRBJ2-7|.|TRBV9|16
TGTGCCAGCAGCGTAGATTCGCGGAGCAACTCCTACGAGCAGTACTTC
CASSVDSRSNSYEQYF
>.|TRBJ1-2|.|TRBV10-3|13
TGTGCCATCAGCCGGGAGGGGAACTATGGCTACACCTTC
CAISREGNYGYTF
>.|TRBJ1-1|.|TRBV21-1|18
TGTGCCAGCAGCAAAAGGGGGGACAGGGGGGGGGAGAACACTGAAGCTTTCTTT
CASSKRGDRGGENTEAFF
>TRBD1|TRBJ2-7|.|TRBV29-1|13
TGCAGCGTCCGGGGACAGGTTGCGGGCGAGCAGTACTTC
CSVRGQVAGEQYF
>.|TRBJ1-4|.|TRBV6-5|14
TGTGCCAGCAGTTCCGCCGGGACAAATGAAAAACTGTTTTTT
CASSSAGTNEKLFF
>.|TRBJ1-2|.|TRBV6-5|12
TGTGCCAGCAGGTCCGGGACAAATGGCTACACCTTC
CASRSGTNGYTF
>TRBD1|TRBJ2-7|.|TRBV5-1|15
TGCGCCAGCAGCGCGGGGACAGGGGGCAACTACGAGCAGTACTTC
CASSAGTGGNYEQYF
>TRBD2|TRBJ2-7|.|TRBV5-1|17
TGCGCCAGCAGCTTGCCGCTAGCGGGAGGGAGTGCTTACGAGCAGTACTTC
CASSLPLAGGSAYEQYF
>TRBD1|TRBJ1-2|.|TRBV29-1|13
TGCAGCGTTGAAAGGGACAGGGCTTATGGCTACACCTTC
CSVERDRAYGYTF
>.|TRBJ1-2|once|TRBV9|15
TGTGCCAGCAGCGTAGCTCAGGGTCGGAGGGATGGCTACACCTTC
CASSVAQGRRDGYTF
>.|TRBJ1-1|.|TRBV19|15
TGTGCCAGTAGTATAGGTACGGGGATGAACACTGAAGCTTTCTTT
CASSIGTGMNTEAFF
>TRBD2|TRBJ2-5|.|TRBV18|16
TGTGCCAGCTCACCACCGAGCGGGGCGATCCAAGAGACCCAGTACTTC
CASSPPSGAIQETQYF